What follows is one T cell receptor beta chain and its context. The specificity of this receptor is unknown. No much larger clone is present one base from it, and per-base qualities are unavailable. The time point label corresponds to: neoterminal ileum biopsy at postoperative endoscopy, about 6 months after surgery. Adults with ileal or ileocolonic Crohn's disease for whom ileocolonic resection was indicated were considered eligible. Whole ileal mucosal biopsies were kept frozen at -80 degrees C prior to DNA extraction. Genomic DNA was extracted from frozen whole biopsies using a TRizol-based method and was quantified with a NanoDrop 2000 spectrophotometer. The CDR3 has 15 amino acids, counting the end cysteine and phenylalanine. The sequence is cut down to CDR3 DNA, 45 bases in frame from base 1. The germline V gene (reference sequence) yields LNHDA for CDR1 and SQIVND for CDR2. Here V drops 4 bases and J drops 3 bases, and the junction holds 4 bases not matched to any gene.

This sample was included in a study of T cell repertoires in ileal Crohn's disease (dated by TCRdb to the late 2010s). Notes on the research overall: Median disease duration was approximately 8 years, and 35% to 40% of patients were identified as active smokers at the time of surgery. Every patient underwent surgery because of a complication, which was stricturing disease in 61% of cases and penetrating disease in roughly 39%. About half of the patients received postoperative therapy: around ten received thiopurines and 15 to 20 received anti-TNF agents. M6 samples were neoterminal ileum biopsies taken at postoperative colonoscopy. A prospective multicentre cohort supplied the 55 to 65 Crohn's disease patients whose TCR repertoires were analysed. The study was conducted in parallel with a multicentre cohort that was designed to identify predictors of early endoscopic recurrence following ileocolonic resection. Endoscopic postoperative recurrence was defined as a Rutgeerts score above i0. A total of some 150 mucosal samples from approximately 57 patients were sequenced, collected from several sites on the surgical specimen and at postoperative endoscopy.

Overall study results and their limits: More high-frequency clones were carried by sorted CD8 T cells than by CD4 T cells, suggesting that mucosal expansions were mainly CD8. Within the first year after surgery, the timing of postoperative endoscopy varied, and the median delay was approximately 6.3 months. Endoscopic recurrence was linked to a higher percentage of high-frequency clones at surgery, and recurrence occurred in every patient whose clonality exceeded 26.8% (18/57). A significantly higher proportion of clonal expansions was observed in active smokers at surgery than in non-smokers (about 25% vs 20%, p=0.02). Only a subgroup of patients, of unstated size, had mucosal CD4 and CD8 T cells sorted and sequenced.

Five hundred nanograms of biopsy DNA per sample were submitted for commercial TCRB immunosequencing. Adaptive Biotechnology amplified the CDR3 regions from genomic DNA with a two-step multiplex PCR designed to control amplification bias. Primers covering every V and J gene segment were used in the first PCR, while barcodes and Illumina adapters were added in the second PCR. CDR3 libraries were sequenced using an Illumina instrument. Processing in the source paper ran as follows. The analysis drew on both the pipelines supplied by the vendor and custom analysis of the raw data in R/Bioconductor running R version 3.3.0. Clonality, which ranges from 0 to 1, was calculated as the inverse of the normalised Shannon entropy across all productive clones. High-frequency clones were defined as the share of the repertoire occupied by the top 100 clones, with only clones passing a 95% confidence test being retained. Overlap between samples was measured with the Morisita-Horn index, while repertoire diversity was measured with the Simpson index. TCRdb holds this immuneACCESS table with in-frame rearrangements only. Some clones are missing; in checked studies, unresolved V genes explain under half, and the rest has no known cause. V and J calls and clone size come straight from that table; D and trimming were deduced from the DNA. The sample table contains 9,000 to 9,500 clones; only one count was recorded for roughly 78% of them. The ten biggest clones cover roughly 18% of the sample.

This receptor was identified in an adult with Crohn's disease. The sample was ileal tissue. The chain is encoded by TRBV19 joined to TRBJ2-1; 9 central nucleotides agree with TRBD2. Here the CDR3 is given as CASSTSGNYYNEQFF. DNA sequence: TGTGCCAGTAGTACTAGCGGGAACTACTACAATGAGCAGTTCTTC.